These 28 T cell receptor beta chains share one sample of origin, sequenced in a study of neoadjuvant anti-PD-1 for oral cavity cancer. The sample's time point: after neoadjuvant nivolumab, at surgical resection. The repertoire was sequenced with immunoSEQ multiplex PCR; TCRdb's copy has only in-frame clones and lacks some. There are about 9,600 clones in the sample; roughly 62% occur only once, and around 4% lies in the top ten. The material sequenced was PBMCs, taken after nivolumab (anti-PD-1) treatment. Receptors were obtained from a person between 40 and 79 years old with oral cavity squamous cell carcinoma.

This clone was counted a few times. This rearrangement joins TRBV19 to TRBJ1-2, with D hard to call. CDR1 and CDR2 from the germline V gene are LNHDA and SQIVND (reference sequence). V was shortened by 10 bases and J by 4 bases, with 19 bases between the two germline ends. CDR3 length: 14 residues. CDR3 nucleotide sequence: TGTGCCACGAGAGCTGAGAATCTTCCCTATGGCTACACCTTC. Translating it yields CATRAENLPYGYTF.

This clone has a single count. The chain links TRBV10-3 to TRBJ2-7, with 7 bases aligning to TRBD1. The CDR3 loop spans 13 amino acids. From germline, CDR1 is ENHRY and CDR2 SYGVKD. V lost 5 bases to trimming and J lost 5 bases; unmatched junction nucleotides: 6. The DNA of the CDR3 is TGTGCCATCAGTCTGACAGGGACAAACGAGCAGTACTTC. As protein: CAISLTGTNEQYF.

This clone was detected only a few times. This chain links TRBV1 with TRBJ2-3; the DNA was not used to check the table's D call, TRBD2. TRBV1 is listed as a pseudogene. The CDR3 consists of 14 residues. CDR3: CTSSPSGSTDTQYF. DNA for the CDR3: TGCACCAGCAGCCCTAGCGGGAGCACAGATACGCAGTATTTT.

This CDR3 reads CASSLRSDTQYF. The CDR3 DNA reads as TGTGCCAGCAGCTTACGCTCAGATACGCAGTATTTT. The J gene is TRBJ2-3, the V gene TRBV7-9; D gene unclear. The V and J ends lost 2 bases and 4 bases respectively, with 4 bases between them. The CDR3 has 12 amino acids. In germline, CDR1 is SEHNR, CDR2 FQNEAQ (reference sequence). The whole variable domain, remainder taken from reference TRBV7-9 and TRBJ2-3, is DTGVSQNPRHKITKRGQNVTFRCDPISEHNRLYWYRQTLGQGPEFLTYFQNEAQLEKSRLLSDRFSAERPKGSFSTLEIQRTEQGDSAMYLCASSLRSDTQYFGPGTRLTVL.

The rearrangement joins TRBV10-3 to TRBJ2-7; TRBD2 agrees at 10 bases. The CDR3 totals 14 residues. Germline trimming cut 11 bases from V and 1 base from J; bases unmatched to any gene: 8. Germline V lookup: CDR1 ENHRY, CDR2 SYGVKD. The CDR3 here is CAVRASGGSYEQYF. CDR3 nucleotide sequence: TGTGCCGTGCGGGCTAGCGGGGGTTCCTACGAGCAGTACTTC.

The V call is TRBV10-3, the J call TRBJ1-4; maybe TRBD1 (6 bases). This CDR3 is 14 amino acids long. V was clipped by 7 bases and J by 8 bases, with 17 bases between them. Germline V gene data show CDR1 as ENHRY and CDR2 as SYGVKD. DNA of the CDR3: TGTGCCATCAACCGTGGGGGGGCGGGAGAAAAACTGTTTTTT. Amino acid sequence: CAINRGGAGEKLFF.

The gene calls are TRBV7-2 and TRBJ2-3; D gene ambiguous. Germline V CDR1 and CDR2: SGHTA, FQGNSA. The CDR3 extends over 14 amino acids. The V gene lost 0 bases and the J gene lost 3 bases, with 7 bases spanning the gap. The CDR3 here is CASSLALSTDTQYF. The CDR3 DNA sequence: TGTGCCAGCAGCTTAGCGCTGTCGACAGATACGCAGTATTTT.

The chain couples TRBV7-2 to TRBJ1-4; D possibly corresponds to TRBD1 (6 bases). The CDR3 consists of 15 residues. Germline V gene sequence: CDR1 SGHTA, CDR2 FQGNSA. V lost 3 bases and J lost 7, with 15 bases in between. CDR3 coding DNA: TGTGCCAGCAGCTTTAGGAGGGGGGGTGGTGAAAAACTGTTTTTT. This codes for CASSFRRGGGEKLFF.

V and J are TRBV29-1 and TRBJ2-1; D is ambiguous. The V end lost 5 bases, the J end lost 9 bases, and 11 bases lay between the germline ends. CDR1 SQVTM and CDR2 ANQGSEA come from the germline V gene. The CDR3 sequence is 11 residues long. CDR3 protein: CSVTSPGEQFF. For the CDR3, the DNA is TGCAGCGTTACCTCTCCCGGTGAGCAGTTCTTC.

The V and J genes are TRBV2 and TRBJ2-1; 7 bases align to TRBD2. CDR1 is SNHLY and CDR2 is FYNNEI in the germline V gene. The CDR3 totals 12 residues. V lost 4 bases to trimming and J lost 10 bases; unmatched junction nucleotides: 4. The CDR3 sequence: CASSVERDEQFF. CDR3 in DNA: TGTGCCAGCAGTGTCGAGCGGGACGAGCAGTTCTTC.

This clone was observed a handful of times. The chain is built from TRBV5-4 and TRBJ1-2; TRBD1 is a possible D gene (6 bases). The CDR3 has 12 residues. The germline V gene encodes CDR1 SGHNT and CDR2 YYREEE (reference sequence). Trimming removed 2 bases at V and 5 bases at J, with 7 bases between. The chain's CDR3 is CASSFGTYGYTF. The CDR3 region has the DNA TGTGCCAGCAGCTTCGGGACATATGGCTACACCTTC.

The chain joins TRBV11-2 to TRBJ2-1; 12 bases match TRBD2. This CDR3 comprises 18 residues. Per germline, CDR1 SGHAT and CDR2 FQNNGV. Trimming at V came to 0 bases and at J to 7 bases, leaving 10 bases not matched to a gene. The CDR3 DNA follows: TGTGCCAGCAGCTTAGACCCTATGCTAGCGGGGGGGGTGAATGAGCAGTTCTTC. It encodes CASSLDPMLAGGVNEQFF.

CDR3 coding DNA: TGTGCCAGCAGTTCCCTTCCGGGATCAGCCAGCGGAGAGACCCAGTACTTC. Its translation: CASSSLPGSASGETQYF. The chain has TRBV27 and TRBJ2-5; maybe TRBD2 (5 bases). The CDR3 totals 17 residues. V was cut by 4 bases and J by 4 bases, with 22 bases left in between. Germline V lookup: CDR1 MNHEY, CDR2 SMNVEV (reference sequence).

This chain links TRBV6-1 with TRBJ2-7; D remains unclear. The CDR3 consists of 13 residues. CDR1 is MNHNS, CDR2 SASEGT, per germline. V shed 4 bases and J shed 4 bases, with 11 bases lying between them. The CDR3: CASSAVWGYEQYF. The CDR3 coding sequence is TGTGCCAGCAGTGCAGTTTGGGGATACGAGCAGTACTTC.

The chain carries TRBV27 and TRBJ2-3; D is ambiguous. This CDR3 spans 13 amino acids. V was pared by 2 bases and J by 1 base, with 4 bases between. The germline V gene encodes CDR1 MNHEY and CDR2 SMNVEV (reference sequence). The CDR3 region is CASSLKRTDTQYF. Here the CDR3 DNA reads TGTGCCAGCAGTTTAAAACGCACAGATACGCAGTATTTT.

J is TRBJ2-3 and V is TRBV5-1, with unresolved D. Germline CDR1 reads SGHRS; CDR2 reads YFSETQ. This CDR3 is 15 amino acids long. V lost 4 bases and J 0 bases, leaving 12 bases between the germline ends. The CDR3 DNA is TGCGCCAGCAGCCTGGGATCCCACAGCACAGATACGCAGTATTTT. Its translation is CASSLGSHSTDTQYF.

The rearrangement joins TRBV29-1 to TRBJ2-7; 8 positions agree with TRBD2. Germline CDR1 and CDR2: SQVTM and ANQGSEA. CDR3 length equals 13 residues. V shed 3 bases and J 5 bases; nucleotides not matched to a gene: 6. The CDR3 spells CSVDASGSDEQYF. In nucleotides, the CDR3 is TGCAGCGTTGATGCTAGCGGGTCTGACGAGCAGTACTTC.

This clone was seen a handful of times. Here the CDR3 reads CASSLLGLAVTDTQYF. The CDR3, as DNA: TGCGCCAGCAGCTTATTGGGACTAGCGGTGACAGATACGCAGTATTTT. V usage is TRBV5-1 and J usage is TRBJ2-3, with 11 bases matching TRBD2. The V segment lost 2 bases and the J segment 3 bases; nucleotides outside the gene matches: 5. The CDR3 sequence is 16 residues long. Germline CDR1 and CDR2: SGHRS and YFSETQ.

Comments on this clone: The sample carries other DNA sequences with the same CDR3. The J gene is TRBJ1-1, the V gene TRBV6-5, with 9 bases that match TRBD1. The CDR3 is 12 amino acids. CDR1 and CDR2 (germline): MNHEY, SVGAGI. V was clipped by 6 bases and J by 8 bases; unmatched bases: 4. Written as DNA, the CDR3 is TGTGCCAGCAGGCGGACAGGGGCCGAAGCTTTCTTT. This sequence encodes CASRRTGAEAFF.

The chain links TRBV27 to TRBJ2-7; a weak D match, TRBD2 (6 bases). The CDR3 consists of 14 residues. Trimming left V 5 bases short and J 7 bases short, with 18 bases between. The germline gives CDR1 MNHEY, CDR2 SMNVEV (reference sequence). CDR3 nucleotides: TGTGCCAGCAGTGCGGGACTCGACATGAGGGAGCAGTACTTC. Amino acid sequence: CASSAGLDMREQYF.

The chain has TRBV4-1 and TRBJ2-4, with D perhaps TRBD2 (5 bases). Looked up from germline, CDR1 is MGHRA and CDR2 is YSYEKL. CDR3 length: 15 amino acids. Trimming left V 0 bases short and J 3 bases short, with 9 bases between. DNA of the CDR3: TGCGCCAGCAGCCAAGATCATGGAGGCAAAAACATTCAGTACTTC. Protein sequence: CASSQDHGGKNIQYF.

The chain has TRBV5-1 and TRBJ2-7, with 7 bases identical to TRBD1. The germline CDR1 and CDR2 sequences are SGHRS and YFSETQ. Trimming cost V 4 bases and J 0 bases; bases outside gene matches: 10. The CDR3 totals 16 residues. This CDR3 reads CASSPGTATYSYEQYF. CDR3 sequence (DNA): TGCGCCAGCAGCCCAGGGACAGCGACTTACTCCTACGAGCAGTACTTC.

The V and J genes are TRBV20-1 and TRBJ1-1; D gene unclear. Looked up from germline, CDR1 is DFQATT and CDR2 is SNEGSKA (reference sequence). Trimming removed 6 bases at V and 11 bases at J, with 16 bases between. The CDR3 spans 11 residues. CDR3 in DNA: TGCAGTGCCACCCCCGGTCCTCGGGCTTTCTTT. Amino acids: CSATPGPRAFF.

The chain combines TRBV2 with TRBJ2-3; 11 bases agree with TRBD2. The V gene end was trimmed by 7 bases and the J gene end by 6 bases; junction bases not matched to a gene: 3. The CDR3 contains 13 residues. Per germline, CDR1 SNHLY and CDR2 FYNNEI. The CDR3 here is CASNIAGGDTQYF. CDR3 bases: TGTGCCAGCAATATAGCGGGAGGGGATACGCAGTATTTT. Full variable domain (outside the CDR3, taken from reference TRBV2 and TRBJ2-3): EPEVTQTPSHQVTQMGQEVILRCVPISNHLYFYWYRQILGQKVEFLVSFYNNEISEKSEIFDDQFSVERPDGSNFTLKIRSTKLEDSAMYFCASNIAGGDTQYFGPGTRLTVL.

This clone appeared a few times. This chain connects TRBV4-1 to TRBJ1-1; the D is unclear. The CDR3 spans 15 residues. V shed 0 bases and J shed 2 bases, with 10 bases lying between them. From germline, CDR1 is MGHRA and CDR2 YSYEKL. CDR3 in amino acids: CASSQEMAPNTEAFF. The CDR3 DNA reads as TGCGCCAGCAGCCAAGAAATGGCCCCTAACACTGAAGCTTTCTTT.

This clone showed up just once. The chain links TRBV5-8 to TRBJ2-3; 7 bases are a match to TRBD2. The CDR3 runs 16 residues. Per germline, CDR1 SGHTS and CDR2 YDEGEE. With V trimmed by 0 bases and J by 5 bases, 9 bases remained unmatched. The CDR3 coding sequence is TGTGCCAGCAGCTTGGGAAACCGGGAGGACGGAGATACGCAGTATTTT. This sequence encodes CASSLGNREDGDTQYF.

The rearrangement uses TRBV5-1 and TRBJ2-1; perhaps TRBD1 as D (5 bases). The germline V gene encodes CDR1 SGHRS and CDR2 YFSETQ. The CDR3 has 14 amino acids. Trimming shortened V by 4 bases and J by 5 bases, and 13 bases separated the two germline ends. The CDR3 DNA sequence: TGCGCCAGCAGCCCTCTAGGGGCGAACAATGAGCAGTTCTTC. As protein: CASSPLGANNEQFF.

This clone turned up a few times. The chain employs TRBV6-5 and TRBJ1-2, with 7 bases matching TRBD1. Germline-derived CDR1 and CDR2 are MNHEY and SVGAGI. V trimming: 6 bases; J trimming: 6 bases; junction bases outside the gene matches: 10. The CDR3 is 14 residues long. The CDR3 region is CASRLTGIRHGYTF. The CDR3 DNA follows: TGTGCCAGCAGATTGACAGGGATCCGGCATGGCTACACCTTC.